This TCR beta chain was recovered during a study of identical twins. A single record per CDR3 protein comes from TCRdb applying MiXCR to the 5' RACE reads. The data hold just over 500,000 distinct CDR3 sequences, with under 25% observed a single time. Germline CDR1 SQVTM, CDR2 ANQGSEA. The J segment lost 3 bases and the V segment lost 7 bases, leaving 3 bases of the junction unmatched. The CDR3 has 13 amino acids. These records were also assigned to another study, of T cells expressing NK-cell markers. That source reports: Serological testing identified seven of the eight sequenced donors as HCMV-seropositive and one as seronegative. The authors applied an anti-gamma-delta TCR antibody in several experiments, and it restricted sorting to alpha-beta TCR T cells. Dominant NKG2C+ clonotypes in five to seven donors made up roughly 1.0-7.5% of CD8+ T cells. These same clonotypes (in several donors) also led the CD3+CD56-NKG2C+ fraction.

The TCR comes from a woman younger than 35 in good health. The sequencing input was CD4+ T cells sorted from blood. This rearrangement joins TRBV29-1 to TRBJ1-4; TRBD1 matches 9 bases. The CDR3 region is CSGGQGANEKLFF. DNA of the CDR3: TGCAGCGGGGGACAGGGTGCTAATGAAAAACTGTTTTTT.